These 16 T cell receptor beta chains originate from one sample sequenced in a study of patients and donors after allogeneic stem cell transplantation. TCRdb processed the RT-PCR reads anew with MiXCR; each CDR3 protein has one entry. Of 150,000 to 200,000 distinct CDR3 sequences in the sample, 24% were seen once. Sequencing was done on a sample of blood, either unsorted or a sorted T cell fraction (not recorded which). The receptors originated from a human donor who was either an allogeneic HSCT recipient or a stem cell or donor lymphocyte infusion donor (not recorded which). It is not recorded whose cells these are; they may come from a transplant donor.

This clonotype was detected a few times. V gene TRBV27 combines with J gene TRBJ2-1; 9 nucleotides match TRBD2. V shed 5 bases, J shed 1 base, and the junction held 3 bases outside the gene matches. Germline values: CDR1 MNHEY, CDR2 SMNVEV (reference sequence). The CDR3 contains 15 residues. The CDR3 coding sequence is TGTGCCAGCAGTCCCCTAGCGGGGTCCTACAATGAGCAGTTCTTC. This encodes CASSPLAGSYNEQFF.

The chain is built from TRBV5-4 and TRBJ1-6, with 8 positions matching TRBD1. This CDR3 has 14 residues. V shed 6 bases, J shed 9 bases, and the junction held 8 bases outside the gene matches. Germline CDR1 and CDR2: SGHNT and YYREEE (reference sequence). CDR3 in amino acids: CASNVGQGSSPLHF. CDR3 coding DNA: TGTGCCAGCAACGTTGGACAGGGAAGTTCACCCCTCCACTTT.

This clonotype was detected once. The gene calls are TRBV7-2 and TRBJ2-1; 10 nucleotides align to TRBD2. The junction had 6 bases not matched to a gene; V was cut back by 0 bases and J by 10 bases. Germline V gene lookup returns CDR1 SGHTA and CDR2 FQGNSA. The CDR3 is made up of 15 amino acids. The chain's CDR3 is CASSLALAGESEQFF. DNA of the CDR3: TGTGCCAGCAGCTTAGCGCTAGCGGGAGAATCAGAGCAGTTCTTC.

The J gene is TRBJ2-5, the V gene TRBV7-9, with D possibly matching TRBD2 (5 bases). The CDR3 extends over 13 amino acids. Germline V gives CDR1 SEHNR, CDR2 FQNEAQ (reference sequence). V shed 1 base and J shed 5 bases, with 8 bases lying between them. The CDR3 loop reads CASSLELVETQYF. In nucleotides, the CDR3 is TGTGCCAGCAGCTTAGAACTAGTGGAGACCCAGTACTTC. The variable domain in full, completed from reference TRBV7-9 and TRBJ2-5, reads DTGVSQNPRHKITKRGQNVTFRCDPISEHNRLYWYRQTLGQGPEFLTYFQNEAQLEKSRLLSDRFSAERPKGSFSTLEIQRTEQGDSAMYLCASSLELVETQYFGPGTRLLVL.

This clonotype was seen a few times. The V and J genes are TRBV5-1 and TRBJ1-2, with D tentatively TRBD1 (6 bases). CDR1 and CDR2 (germline): SGHRS, YFSETQ. The CDR3 runs 11 residues. V gave up 4 bases and J gave up 14 bases, with 15 bases separating them. CDR3 sequence reads: CASSAGQTRTF. Written as DNA, the CDR3 is TGCGCCAGCAGCGCAGGACAGACTAGAACCTTC.

The chain links TRBV6-2 or TRBV6-3 to TRBJ2-6, with D uncertain. CDR3 size: 12 residues. Germline CDR1 is MNHEY and CDR2 is SVGEGT. V was pared by 5 bases and J by 6 bases, with 5 bases between. The CDR3 coding sequence is TGTGCCAGCAGTCCGGCGGCCAACGTCCTGACTTTC. Protein: CASSPAANVLTF.

The chain recombines TRBV29-1 with TRBJ2-1; D may be TRBD1 (5 bases). V gave up 3 bases and J gave up 9 bases, with 9 bases separating them. The CDR3 runs 11 residues. Germline loops: CDR1 SQVTM, CDR2 ANQGSEA. CDR3 region: CSVEKRGEQFF. The CDR3 coding sequence is TGCAGCGTTGAGAAAAGGGGTGAGCAGTTCTTC.

The chain is built from TRBV7-2 and TRBJ2-5; D may be TRBD2 (7 bases). Trimming took off 1 base at V and 1 base at J, with 10 bases between the two ends. The V gene's germline CDR1 is SGHTA and CDR2 FQGNSA. The CDR3 length is 15 residues. As DNA, the CDR3 is TGTGCCAGCAGCTTAGGGGGGGGGCCCCAAGAGACCCAGTACTTC. Residues: CASSLGGGPQETQYF.

V usage is TRBV28 and J usage is TRBJ2-2; D remains ambiguous. The CDR3 sequence is 14 residues long. The ends were cut back, 4 bases at V and 4 bases at J, with 10 bases in the middle. Germline-derived CDR1 and CDR2 are MDHEN and SYDVKM. DNA of the CDR3: TGTGCCAGCAGTTCCGAGACACTCACCGGGGAGCTGTTTTTT. Amino acids: CASSSETLTGELFF.

This clonotype was counted between two and nine times. The genes are TRBV7-2 and TRBJ1-5; D not certain. Germline V gives CDR1 SGHTA, CDR2 FQGNSA. The CDR3 has 15 amino acids. The V end was cut by 1 base, the J end by 3 bases, with 10 bases between. CDR3 protein: CASSLEVTNNQPQHF. CDR3 coding DNA: TGTGCCAGCAGCTTAGAAGTCACAAACAATCAGCCCCAGCATTTT. Combining the CDR3 with reference TRBV7-2 and TRBJ1-5 gives the whole variable domain GAGVSQSPSNKVTEKGKDVELRCDPISGHTALYWYRQSLGQGLEFLIYFQGNSAPDKSGLPSDRFSAERTGGSVSTLTIQRTQQEDSAVYLCASSLEVTNNQPQHFGDGTRLSIL.

The table lists this clonotype with many counts. The rearrangement links TRBV5-1 to TRBJ1-1; unclear D gene. The V and J ends lost 2 bases and 0 bases respectively, with 5 bases between them. The CDR3 is 13 amino acids. Germline CDR1 is SGHRS and CDR2 is YFSETQ. The CDR3, as DNA: TGCGCCAGCAGCTTAGTGGTGAACACTGAAGCTTTCTTT. Protein product: CASSLVVNTEAFF.

The chain's CDR3 is CASSVEFGGYTF. The CDR3 DNA is TGTGCCAGCAGCGTAGAGTTCGGTGGCTACACCTTC. The chain carries TRBV9 and TRBJ1-2, with D hard to call. Looked up from germline, CDR1 is SGDLS and CDR2 is YYNGEE. Trimming removed 0 bases from V and 7 bases from J, with 7 bases in between. The CDR3 consists of 12 residues. The full variable domain, rest sourced from reference TRBV9 and TRBJ1-2, is DSGVTQTPKHLITATGQRVTLRCSPRSGDLSVYWYQQSLDQGLQFLIQYYNGEERAKGNILERFSAQQFPDLHSELNLSSLELGDSALYFCASSVEFGGYTFGSGTRLTVV.

This clonotype has more than one count but fewer than ten. The V and J genes are TRBV29-1 and TRBJ2-3; no firm D call. The CDR3 has 13 amino acids. CDR1 SQVTM and CDR2 ANQGSEA come from the germline V gene. V gave up 6 bases and J gave up 1 base, with 11 bases separating them. The CDR3 bases are TGCAGCGTGGATCGGACGGGCACAGATACGCAGTATTTT. Its translation: CSVDRTGTDTQYF.

The chain uses TRBV6-2 or TRBV6-3 and TRBJ2-7; weak D call: TRBD2 (6 bases). CDR1 and CDR2 (germline): MNHEY, SVGEGT. The CDR3 is 15 residues long. The V end was cut by 6 bases, the J end by 5 bases, with 20 bases between. CDR3 protein: CASSPWREHPDEQYF. The DNA of the CDR3 is TGTGCCAGCAGCCCTTGGCGGGAACATCCCGACGAGCAGTACTTC.

The CDR3 protein is CASSLGHPNTGELFF. The CDR3 DNA is TGTGCCAGCAGTCTTGGACACCCGAACACCGGGGAGCTGTTTTTT. The chain is built from TRBV12-3 or TRBV12-4 and TRBJ2-2, with D perhaps matching TRBD1 (5 bases). The CDR3 extends over 15 amino acids. V was shortened by 5 bases and J by 0 bases, with 10 bases between the two germline ends.

The rearrangement links TRBV28 to TRBJ1-2, with a tentative D call TRBD1 (6 bases). This CDR3 has 13 residues. The V end was cut by 5 bases, the J end by 4 bases, with 11 bases between. CDR1 is MDHEN, CDR2 SYDVKM, per germline. The CDR3 nucleotides are TGTGCCAGCAGTACAAGGACAGCCTATGGCTACACCTTC. Residues: CASSTRTAYGYTF.